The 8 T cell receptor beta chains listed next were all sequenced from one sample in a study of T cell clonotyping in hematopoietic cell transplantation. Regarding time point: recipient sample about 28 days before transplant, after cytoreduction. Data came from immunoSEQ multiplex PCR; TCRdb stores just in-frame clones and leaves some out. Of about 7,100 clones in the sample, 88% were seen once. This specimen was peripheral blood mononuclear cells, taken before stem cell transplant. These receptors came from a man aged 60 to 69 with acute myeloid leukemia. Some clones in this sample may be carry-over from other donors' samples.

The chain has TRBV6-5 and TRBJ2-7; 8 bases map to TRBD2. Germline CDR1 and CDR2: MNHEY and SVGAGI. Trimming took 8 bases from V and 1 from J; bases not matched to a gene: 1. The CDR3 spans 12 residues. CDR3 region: CASRGGSYEQYF. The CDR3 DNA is TGTGCCAGCCGGGGGGGATCCTACGAGCAGTACTTC.

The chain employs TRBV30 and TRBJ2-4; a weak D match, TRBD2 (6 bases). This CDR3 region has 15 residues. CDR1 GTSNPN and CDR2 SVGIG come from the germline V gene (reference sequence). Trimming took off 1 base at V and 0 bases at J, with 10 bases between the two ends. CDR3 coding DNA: TGTGCCTGGAGTGGTGGAGGGCTAGCCAAAAACATTCAGTACTTC. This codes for CAWSGGGLAKNIQYF.

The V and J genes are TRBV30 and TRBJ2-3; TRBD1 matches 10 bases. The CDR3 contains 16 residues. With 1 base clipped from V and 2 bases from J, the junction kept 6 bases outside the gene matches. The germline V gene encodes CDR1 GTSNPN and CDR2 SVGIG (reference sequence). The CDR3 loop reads CAWSAGQGENTDTQYF. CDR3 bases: TGTGCCTGGAGTGCTGGACAGGGGGAAAACACAGATACGCAGTATTTT.

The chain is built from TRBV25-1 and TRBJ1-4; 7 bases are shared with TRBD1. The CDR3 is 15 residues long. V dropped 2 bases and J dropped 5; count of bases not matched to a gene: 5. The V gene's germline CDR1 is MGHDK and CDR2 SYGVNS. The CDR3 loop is CASSEGDRENEKLFF. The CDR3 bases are TGTGCCAGCAGTGAAGGGGACAGAGAAAATGAAAAACTGTTTTTT.

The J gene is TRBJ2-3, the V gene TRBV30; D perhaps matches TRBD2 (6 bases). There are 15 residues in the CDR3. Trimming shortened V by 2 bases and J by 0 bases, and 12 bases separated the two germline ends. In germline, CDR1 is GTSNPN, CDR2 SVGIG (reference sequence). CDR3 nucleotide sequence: TGTGCCTGGAGTCAACTAGCACGTAGCACAGATACGCAGTATTTT. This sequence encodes CAWSQLARSTDTQYF.

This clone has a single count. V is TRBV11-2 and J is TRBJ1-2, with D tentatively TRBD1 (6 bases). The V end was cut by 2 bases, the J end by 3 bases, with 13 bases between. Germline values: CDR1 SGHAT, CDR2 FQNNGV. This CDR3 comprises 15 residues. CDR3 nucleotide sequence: TGTGCCAGCAGCTTATGGGGGGCAGGGGACTATGGCTACACCTTC. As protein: CASSLWGAGDYGYTF.

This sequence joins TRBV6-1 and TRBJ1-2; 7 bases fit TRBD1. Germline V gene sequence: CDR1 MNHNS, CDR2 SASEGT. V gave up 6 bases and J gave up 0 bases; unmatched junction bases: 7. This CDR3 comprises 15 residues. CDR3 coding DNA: TGTGCCAGCAGCGGGGAGACAGGGTCTAACTATGGCTACACCTTC. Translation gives CASSGETGSNYGYTF.

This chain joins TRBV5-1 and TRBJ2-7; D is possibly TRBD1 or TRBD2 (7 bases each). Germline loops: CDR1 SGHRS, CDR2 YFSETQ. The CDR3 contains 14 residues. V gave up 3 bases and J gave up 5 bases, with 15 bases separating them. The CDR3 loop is CASSSQGGPHEQYF. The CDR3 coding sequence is TGCGCCAGCAGCTCTCAGGGGGGGCCACACGAGCAGTACTTC.